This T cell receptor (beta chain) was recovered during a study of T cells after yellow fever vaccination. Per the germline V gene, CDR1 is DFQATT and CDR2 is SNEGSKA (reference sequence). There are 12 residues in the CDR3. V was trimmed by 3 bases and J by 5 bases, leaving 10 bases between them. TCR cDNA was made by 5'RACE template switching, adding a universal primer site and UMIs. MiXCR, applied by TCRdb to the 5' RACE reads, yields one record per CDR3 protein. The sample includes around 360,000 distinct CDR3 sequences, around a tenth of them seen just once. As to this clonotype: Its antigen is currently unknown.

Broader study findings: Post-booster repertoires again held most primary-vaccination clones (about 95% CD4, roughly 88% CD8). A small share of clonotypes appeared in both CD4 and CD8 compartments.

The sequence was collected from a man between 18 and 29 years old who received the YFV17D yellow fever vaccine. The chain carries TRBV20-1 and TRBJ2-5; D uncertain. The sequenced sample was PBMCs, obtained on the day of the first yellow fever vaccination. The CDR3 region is CSARRPTETQYF. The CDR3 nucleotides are TGCAGTGCTAGGAGACCTACGGAGACCCAGTACTTC.